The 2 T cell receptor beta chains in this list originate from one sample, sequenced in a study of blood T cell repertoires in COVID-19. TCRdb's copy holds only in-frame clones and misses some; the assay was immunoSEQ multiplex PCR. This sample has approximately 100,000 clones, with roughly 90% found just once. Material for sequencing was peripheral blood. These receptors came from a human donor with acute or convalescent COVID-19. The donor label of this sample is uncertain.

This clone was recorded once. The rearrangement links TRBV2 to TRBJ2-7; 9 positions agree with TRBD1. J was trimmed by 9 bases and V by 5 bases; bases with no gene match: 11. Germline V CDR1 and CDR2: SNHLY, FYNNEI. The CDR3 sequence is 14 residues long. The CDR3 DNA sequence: TGTGCCAGCAGTTTGGGGACAGGGTCGCTGGGGCAGTACTTC. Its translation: CASSLGTGSLGQYF.

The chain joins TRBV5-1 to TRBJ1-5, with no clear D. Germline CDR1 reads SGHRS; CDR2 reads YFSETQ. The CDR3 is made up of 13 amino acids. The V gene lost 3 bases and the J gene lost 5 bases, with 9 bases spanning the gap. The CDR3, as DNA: TGCGCCAGCAGCTCCGGGATCCATCAGCCCCAGCATTTT. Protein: CASSSGIHQPQHF.